Sequencing of this T cell receptor beta chain was carried out in a study of blood T cells in healthy people across ages. Broader study findings: Estimated diversity across one million T cells was deemed an underestimate. Lack of knowledge of donor CMV status possibly confounded expanded clonotype changes.

A J-beta primer mix and a sample-barcoded 5' primer were used in a second PCR of about 7 to 12 cycles. TCRdb re-analysed the 5' RACE reads in MiXCR, keeping a single row per CDR3 protein. The table has fewer than 950,000 distinct CDR3 sequences, 50% to 65% seen once; the top ten hold roughly 40%. This CDR3 is 14 amino acids long. Trimming stripped 5 bases from V and 7 bases from J, with 18 bases between. Germline lookup yields CDR1 SGHAT and CDR2 FQNNGV. On this clonotype: No antigen is known for it.

Per-sample yields of isolated PBMCs were at least 6 million. Sequencing used blood. The V and J genes are TRBV11-2 and TRBJ2-7; D may correspond to TRBD1 or TRBD2 (6 bases each). The source is a man older than 75 in good health. Here the CDR3 DNA reads TGTGCCAGCAGCAGTGGGGGGCCTTTCGTGGAGCAGTACTTC. Residues: CASSSGGPFVEQYF.